The 16 T cell receptor beta chains below were found in one sample sequenced in a study of CD8 T cells in Susac syndrome. Random hexamers served to reverse transcribe roughly 0.5 to 1 ug RNA. TCRdb passed the immunoSEQ multiplex PCR reads through MiXCR, listing each CDR3 protein once. This sample carries 150,000 or so distinct CDR3 sequences, less than 95% of them seen once, and the ten largest clones take over 0.09%. The sample comprised CD4+ T cells from PBMCs. Receptors originate from a human donor with multiple sclerosis.

The genes are TRBV27 and TRBJ1-5; 10 positions agree with TRBD1. Germline CDR1 MNHEY, CDR2 SMNVEV (reference sequence). V lost 1 base and J lost 3; bases outside the gene matches: 3. The CDR3 extends over 16 amino acids. The CDR3 spells CASSLWTGGPNQPQHF. CDR3 nucleotides: TGTGCCAGCAGTTTATGGACAGGGGGTCCCAATCAGCCCCAGCATTTT.

J is TRBJ1-1 and V is TRBV12-3 or TRBV12-4, with D uncertain. CDR3 length: 13 amino acids. V lost 6 bases to trimming and J lost 1 base, with 9 bases between them. The CDR3 spells CASSYDQNTEAFF. In DNA, the CDR3 is TGTGCCAGCAGCTACGACCAGAACACTGAAGCTTTCTTT.

This rearrangement joins TRBV28 to TRBJ2-7, with D perhaps TRBD1 or TRBD2 (5 bases each). This CDR3 comprises 13 residues. Germline V lookup: CDR1 MDHEN, CDR2 SYDVKM. The V and J ends lost 10 bases and 0 bases respectively, with 13 bases between them. CDR3 DNA sequence: TGTGCCACCAACCCAGGGACCTCCTACGAGCAGTACTTC. Protein product: CATNPGTSYEQYF.

The gene calls are TRBV5-1 and TRBJ2-7, with 13 bases fitting TRBD2. Per germline, CDR1 SGHRS and CDR2 YFSETQ. The CDR3 has 18 residues. V gave up 4 bases and J gave up 0 bases; unmatched junction bases: 10. The CDR3 DNA reads TGCGCCAGCAGCAAGGGACTAGCGGGAACCTTAGACTCCTACGAGCAGTACTTC. It codes for CASSKGLAGTLDSYEQYF.

V and J are TRBV4-3 and TRBJ1-2, with TRBD1 identical over 8 bases. This CDR3 has 15 amino acids. Germline V gives CDR1 LGHNA, CDR2 YSLEER. V was clipped by 3 bases and J by 6 bases; unmatched bases: 9. CDR3 sequence: CASSHPDRELNGYTF. The CDR3 coding sequence is TGCGCCAGCAGCCACCCGGACAGGGAGTTGAATGGCTACACCTTC.

This clonotype was detected once. This chain links TRBV3-1 with TRBJ1-3; a weak D match, TRBD1 (5 bases). Germline loops: CDR1 LGHDT, CDR2 YNNKEL (reference sequence). CDR3 size: 17 residues. V was trimmed by 0 bases and J by 3 bases, leaving 15 bases between them. This CDR3 reads CASSQDRSGNRGNTIYF. CDR3 nucleotides: TGTGCCAGCAGCCAAGATCGGTCAGGGAATCGTGGAAACACCATATATTTT.

This chain connects TRBV13 to TRBJ2-5; D not resolved. V was shortened by 5 bases and J by 0 bases, with 10 bases between the two germline ends. The CDR3 sequence is 14 residues long. Germline lookup yields CDR1 PRHDT and CDR2 FYEKMQ (reference sequence). CDR3 DNA: TGTGCCAGCAGCCCACGAGAGTACCAAGAGACCCAGTACTTC. Amino acid sequence: CASSPREYQETQYF.

The CDR3 DNA is TGTGCCAGCAGCCCCAGAGGACAGGGGAACACCGGGGAGCTGTTTTTT. Its translation: CASSPRGQGNTGELFF. The rearrangement joins TRBV9 to TRBJ2-2; TRBD1 matches 8 bases. V lost 4 bases and J lost 1; bases outside the gene matches: 6. The CDR3 has 16 amino acids. Germline V gene data show CDR1 as SGDLS and CDR2 as YYNGEE.

The CDR3 nucleotides read TGTGCCTGGCCCTACTCGGGACAGGGTCCTACTAACTCTGGAAACACCATATATTTT. Its protein is CAWPYSGQGPTNSGNTIYF. The V call is TRBV30, the J call TRBJ1-3, with 9 bases aligning to TRBD1. The germline V gene encodes CDR1 GTSNPN and CDR2 SVGIG (reference sequence). V shed 5 bases, J shed 0 bases, and the junction held 17 bases outside the gene matches. This CDR3 has 19 residues.

This chain uses TRBV7-9 with TRBJ2-7; 7 bases map to TRBD1. This CDR3 comprises 14 residues. Germline V gene sequence: CDR1 SEHNR, CDR2 FQNEAQ (reference sequence). The junction had 12 bases not matched to a gene; V was cut back by 8 bases and J by 5 bases. In DNA, the CDR3 is TGTGCCAGCGGGCGACCAGAGGGGGCTAACGAGCAGTACTTC. Translation: CASGRPEGANEQYF.

The V and J genes are TRBV28 and TRBJ2-7; 9 nucleotides align to TRBD1. The CDR3 spans 13 residues. Germline V gives CDR1 MDHEN, CDR2 SYDVKM. J was trimmed by 7 bases and V by 7 bases; bases with no gene match: 8. CDR3 sequence reads: CASITGGVDEQYF. CDR3 DNA sequence: TGTGCCAGCATTACAGGGGGCGTAGATGAGCAGTACTTC. Together with reference TRBV28 and TRBJ2-7, the CDR3 gives the full variable domain: DVKVTQSSRYLVKRTGEKVFLECVQDMDHENMFWYRQDPGLGLRLIYFSYDVKMKEKGDIPEGYSVSREKKERFSLILESASTNQTSMYLCASITGGVDEQYFGPGTRLTVT.

The V and J genes are TRBV14 and TRBJ1-5, with unresolved D. Germline-derived CDR1 and CDR2 are SGHDN and FVKESK. The CDR3 sequence is 18 residues long. Trimming took off 4 bases at V and 0 bases at J, with 19 bases between the two ends. The CDR3 DNA is TGTGCCAGCAGCCTCCTTAGAATCATCATCAATAGCAATCAGCCCCAGCATTTT. This sequence encodes CASSLLRIIINSNQPQHF.

The chain links TRBV12-3 or TRBV12-4 to TRBJ1-2, with TRBD1 as a possible D gene (5 bases). The CDR3 has 13 amino acids. Deletions cut 4 bases from V and 3 bases from J, with 9 bases between. Here the CDR3 DNA reads TGTGCCAGCAGTTCCCAGGGACACTATGGCTACACCTTC. It specifies CASSSQGHYGYTF.

This clonotype turned up a few times. CDR3 loop: CSAESRYDEQYF. The CDR3 coding sequence is TGCAGTGCCGAGTCCAGGTACGACGAGCAGTACTTC. The chain employs TRBV20-1 and TRBJ2-7; D call uncertain. The CDR3 is 12 amino acids. The ends were cut back, 6 bases at V and 5 bases at J, with 14 bases in the middle. The V gene's germline CDR1 is DFQATT and CDR2 SNEGSKA (reference sequence).

The chain recombines TRBV24-1 with TRBJ1-2, with a weak D call TRBD1 (6 bases). Germline lookup yields CDR1 KGHDR and CDR2 SFDVKD. The V end lost 4 bases, the J end lost 4 bases, and 12 bases lay between the germline ends. This CDR3 spans 14 amino acids. The chain's CDR3 is CATSDQGQSYGYTF. For the CDR3, the DNA is TGTGCCACCAGTGACCAAGGACAGAGCTATGGCTACACCTTC.

The V call is TRBV24-1, the J call TRBJ2-1, with D tentatively TRBD2 (5 bases). CDR1 is KGHDR and CDR2 is SFDVKD in the germline V gene. V gave up 4 bases and J gave up 4 bases, with 13 bases separating them. CDR3 length equals 15 residues. The CDR3 nucleotides are TGTGCCACCAGTGACCCCAACAGCGGATACAATGAGCAGTTCTTC. Encoded protein: CATSDPNSGYNEQFF.